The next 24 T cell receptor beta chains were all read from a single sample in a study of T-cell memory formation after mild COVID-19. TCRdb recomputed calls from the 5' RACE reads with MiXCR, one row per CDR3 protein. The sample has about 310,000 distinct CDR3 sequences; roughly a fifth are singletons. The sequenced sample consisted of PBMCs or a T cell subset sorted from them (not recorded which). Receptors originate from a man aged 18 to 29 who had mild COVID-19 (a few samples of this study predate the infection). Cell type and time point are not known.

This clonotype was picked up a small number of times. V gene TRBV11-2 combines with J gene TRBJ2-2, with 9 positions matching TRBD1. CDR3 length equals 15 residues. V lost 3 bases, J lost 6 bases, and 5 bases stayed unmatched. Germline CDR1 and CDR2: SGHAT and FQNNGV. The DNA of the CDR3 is TGTGCCAGCAGCTTTTTGACAGGGGGGGCCGGGGAGCTGTTTTTT. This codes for CASSFLTGGAGELFF.

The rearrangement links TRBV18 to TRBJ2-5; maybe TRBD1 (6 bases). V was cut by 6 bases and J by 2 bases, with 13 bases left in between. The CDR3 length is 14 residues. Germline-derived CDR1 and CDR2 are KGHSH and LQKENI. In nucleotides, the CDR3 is TGTGCCAGCTCGGCTAGAAGGGGGCAAGAGACCCAGTACTTC. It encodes CASSARRGQETQYF.

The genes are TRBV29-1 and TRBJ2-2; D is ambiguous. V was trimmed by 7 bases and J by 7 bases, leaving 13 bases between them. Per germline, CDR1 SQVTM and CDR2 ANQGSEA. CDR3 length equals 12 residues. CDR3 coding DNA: TGCAGCGGCAAAACTCCAGGCGGGGAGCTGTTTTTT. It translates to CSGKTPGGELFF.

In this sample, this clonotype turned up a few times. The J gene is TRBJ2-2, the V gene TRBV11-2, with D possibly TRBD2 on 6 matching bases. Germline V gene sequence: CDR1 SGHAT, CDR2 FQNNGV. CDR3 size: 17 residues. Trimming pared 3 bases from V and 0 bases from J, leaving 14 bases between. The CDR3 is CASSLGTWMTNTGELFF. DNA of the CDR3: TGTGCCAGCAGCTTGGGGACTTGGATGACGAACACCGGGGAGCTGTTTTTT.

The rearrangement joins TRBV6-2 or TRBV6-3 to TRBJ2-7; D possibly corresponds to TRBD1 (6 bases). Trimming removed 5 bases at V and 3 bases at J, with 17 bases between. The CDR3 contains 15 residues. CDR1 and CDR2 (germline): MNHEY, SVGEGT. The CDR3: CASSETGHRNYEQYV. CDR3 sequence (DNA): TGTGCCAGCAGTGAGACGGGACACAGAAACTACGAGCAGTACGTC.

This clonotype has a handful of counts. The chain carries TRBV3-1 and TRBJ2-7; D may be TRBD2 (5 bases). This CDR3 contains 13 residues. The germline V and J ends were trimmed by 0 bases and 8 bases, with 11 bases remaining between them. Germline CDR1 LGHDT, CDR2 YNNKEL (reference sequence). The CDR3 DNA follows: TGTGCCAGCAGCCAAGATGTGAGGGTGAAGCAGTACTTC. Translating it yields CASSQDVRVKQYF.

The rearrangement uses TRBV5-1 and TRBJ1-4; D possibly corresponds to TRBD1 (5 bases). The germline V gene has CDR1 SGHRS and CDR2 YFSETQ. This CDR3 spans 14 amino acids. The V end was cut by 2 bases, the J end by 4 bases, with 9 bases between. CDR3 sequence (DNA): TGCGCCAGCAGCTTCTGGGGCCTTAATGAAAAACTGTTTTTT. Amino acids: CASSFWGLNEKLFF.

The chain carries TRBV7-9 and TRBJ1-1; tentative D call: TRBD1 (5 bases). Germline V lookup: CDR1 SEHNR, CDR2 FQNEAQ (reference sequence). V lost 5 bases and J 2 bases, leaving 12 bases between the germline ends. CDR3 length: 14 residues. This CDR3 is CASSVGEGNTEAFF. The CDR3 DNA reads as TGTGCCAGCAGCGTAGGGGAGGGTAACACTGAAGCTTTCTTT.

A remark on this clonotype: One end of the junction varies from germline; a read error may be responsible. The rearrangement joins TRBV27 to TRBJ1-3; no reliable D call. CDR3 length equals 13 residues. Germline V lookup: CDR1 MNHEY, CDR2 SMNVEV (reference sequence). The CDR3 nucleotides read TGTGCCAGCAGTCTATCATTTGGAAACACCATATATTTT. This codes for CASSLSFGNTIYF.

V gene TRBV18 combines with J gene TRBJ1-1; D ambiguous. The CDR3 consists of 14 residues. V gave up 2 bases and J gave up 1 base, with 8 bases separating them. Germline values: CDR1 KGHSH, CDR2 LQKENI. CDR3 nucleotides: TGTGCCAGCTCACCAATGATGCAGAACACTGAAGCTTTCTTT. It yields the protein CASSPMMQNTEAFF.

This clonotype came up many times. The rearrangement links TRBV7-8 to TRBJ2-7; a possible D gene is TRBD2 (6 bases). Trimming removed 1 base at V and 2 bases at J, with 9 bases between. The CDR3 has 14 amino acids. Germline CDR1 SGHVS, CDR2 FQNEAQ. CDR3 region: CASSLVTGAYEQYV. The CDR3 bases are TGTGCCAGCAGCTTAGTTACGGGGGCCTACGAGCAGTACGTC.

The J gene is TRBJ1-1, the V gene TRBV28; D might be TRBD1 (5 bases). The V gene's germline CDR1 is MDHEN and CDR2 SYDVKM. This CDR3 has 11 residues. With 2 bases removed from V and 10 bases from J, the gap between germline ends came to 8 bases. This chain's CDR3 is CASSLRGVAFF. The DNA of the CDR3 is TGTGCCAGCAGTTTACGAGGGGTAGCTTTCTTT.

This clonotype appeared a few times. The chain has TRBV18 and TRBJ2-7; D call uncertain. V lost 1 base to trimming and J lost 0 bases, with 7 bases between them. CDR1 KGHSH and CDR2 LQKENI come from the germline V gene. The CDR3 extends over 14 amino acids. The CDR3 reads CASSPRANSYEQYV. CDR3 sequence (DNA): TGTGCCAGCTCACCACGAGCGAACTCCTACGAGCAGTACGTC.

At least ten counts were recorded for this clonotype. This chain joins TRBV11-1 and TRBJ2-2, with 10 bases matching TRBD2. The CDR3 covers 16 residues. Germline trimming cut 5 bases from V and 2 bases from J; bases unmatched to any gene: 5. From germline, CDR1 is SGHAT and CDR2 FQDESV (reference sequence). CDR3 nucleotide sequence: TGTGCCAGCAGCGGGCTAGCGGGGGCCAACACCGGGGAGCTGTTTTTT. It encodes CASSGLAGANTGELFF.

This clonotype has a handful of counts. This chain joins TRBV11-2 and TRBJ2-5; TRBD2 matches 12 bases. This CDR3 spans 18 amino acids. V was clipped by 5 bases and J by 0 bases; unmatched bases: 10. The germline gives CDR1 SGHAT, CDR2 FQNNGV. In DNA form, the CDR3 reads TGTGCCAGCAGCCATCCCGGACTAGCGGGACCGGACCAAGAGACCCAGTACTTC. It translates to CASSHPGLAGPDQETQYF.

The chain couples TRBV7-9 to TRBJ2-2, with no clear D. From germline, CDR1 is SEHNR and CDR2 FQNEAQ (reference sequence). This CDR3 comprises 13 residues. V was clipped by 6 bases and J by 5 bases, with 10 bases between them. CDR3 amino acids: CASSSSLTGELFF. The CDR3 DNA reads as TGTGCCAGCAGTTCGTCATTAACCGGGGAGCTGTTTTTT.

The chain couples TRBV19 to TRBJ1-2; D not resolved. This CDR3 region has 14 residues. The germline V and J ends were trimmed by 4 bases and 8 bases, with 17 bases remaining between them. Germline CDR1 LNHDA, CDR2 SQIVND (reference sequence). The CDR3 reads CASSTRAGASGYTF. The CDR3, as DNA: TGTGCCAGTAGTACTCGGGCCGGAGCCTCGGGCTACACCTTC.

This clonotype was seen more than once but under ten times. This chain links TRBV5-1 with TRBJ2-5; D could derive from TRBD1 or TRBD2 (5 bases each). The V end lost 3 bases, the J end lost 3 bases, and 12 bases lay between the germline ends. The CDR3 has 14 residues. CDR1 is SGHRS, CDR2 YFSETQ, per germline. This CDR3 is CASSYGTGEETQYF. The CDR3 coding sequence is TGCGCCAGCAGCTACGGGACCGGAGAAGAGACCCAGTACTTC.

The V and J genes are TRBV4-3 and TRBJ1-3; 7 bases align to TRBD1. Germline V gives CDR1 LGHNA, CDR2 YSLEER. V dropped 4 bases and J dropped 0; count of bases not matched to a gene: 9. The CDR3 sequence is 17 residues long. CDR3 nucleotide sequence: TGCGCCAGCAGCCGAGCTAGAACAGGGGTCTCTGGAAACACCATATATTTT. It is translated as CASSRARTGVSGNTIYF.

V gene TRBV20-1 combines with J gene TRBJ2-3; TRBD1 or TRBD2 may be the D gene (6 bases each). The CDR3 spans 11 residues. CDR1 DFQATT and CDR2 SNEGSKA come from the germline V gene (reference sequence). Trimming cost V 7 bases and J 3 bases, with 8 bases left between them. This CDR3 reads CSVGGTDTQYF. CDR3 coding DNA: TGCAGTGTAGGGGGGACAGATACGCAGTATTTT.

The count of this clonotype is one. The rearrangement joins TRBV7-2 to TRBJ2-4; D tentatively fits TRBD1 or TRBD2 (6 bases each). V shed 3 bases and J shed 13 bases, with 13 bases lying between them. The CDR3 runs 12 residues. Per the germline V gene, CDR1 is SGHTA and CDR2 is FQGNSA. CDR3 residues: CASSFPGALQYF. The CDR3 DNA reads TGTGCCAGCAGCTTCCCGGGGGCACTGCAGTACTTC.

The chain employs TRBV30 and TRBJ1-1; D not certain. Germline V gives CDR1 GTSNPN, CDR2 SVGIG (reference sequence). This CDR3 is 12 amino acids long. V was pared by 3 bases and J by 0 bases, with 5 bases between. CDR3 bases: TGTGCCTGGAGCCAGGTGAACACTGAAGCTTTCTTT. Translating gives CAWSQVNTEAFF.

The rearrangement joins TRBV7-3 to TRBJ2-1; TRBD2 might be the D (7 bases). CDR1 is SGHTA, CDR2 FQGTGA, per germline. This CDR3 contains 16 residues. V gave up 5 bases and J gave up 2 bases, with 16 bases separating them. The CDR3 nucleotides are TGTGCCAGCAGCCCCATGGGGGGGCTAACCTACAATGAGCAGTTCTTC. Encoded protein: CASSPMGGLTYNEQFF.

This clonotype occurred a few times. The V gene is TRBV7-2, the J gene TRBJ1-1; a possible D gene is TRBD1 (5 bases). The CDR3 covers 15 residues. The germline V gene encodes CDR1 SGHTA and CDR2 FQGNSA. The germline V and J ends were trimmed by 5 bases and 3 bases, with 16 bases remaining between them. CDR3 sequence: CASSIEAGWYTEAFF. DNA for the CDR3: TGTGCCAGCAGCATAGAGGCAGGGTGGTACACTGAAGCTTTCTTT.